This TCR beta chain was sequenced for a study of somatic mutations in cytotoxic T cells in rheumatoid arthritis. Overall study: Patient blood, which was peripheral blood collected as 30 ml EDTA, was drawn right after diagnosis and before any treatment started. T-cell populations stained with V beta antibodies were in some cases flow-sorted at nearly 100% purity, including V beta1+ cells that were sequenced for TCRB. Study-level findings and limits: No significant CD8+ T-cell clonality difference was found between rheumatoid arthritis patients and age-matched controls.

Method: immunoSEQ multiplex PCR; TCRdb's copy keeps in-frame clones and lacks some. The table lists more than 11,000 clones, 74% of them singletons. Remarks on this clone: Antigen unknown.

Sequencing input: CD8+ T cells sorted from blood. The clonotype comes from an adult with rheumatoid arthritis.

In nucleotides, the CDR3 is TGTGCCACCAGCATACTACAGGGTTTGGATGGGTACGAGCAGTACTTC. It codes for CATSILQGLDGYEQYF. The chain carries TRBV15 and TRBJ2-7; D might be TRBD1 (6 bases). V was cut by 4 bases and J by 4 bases, with 20 bases left in between. Germline CDR1 reads LNHNV; CDR2 reads YYDKDF (reference sequence). This CDR3 is 16 amino acids long. Full variable domain (missing parts from reference TRBV15 and TRBJ2-7): DAMVIQNPRYQVTQFGKPVTLSCSQTLNHNVMYWYQQKSSQAPKLLFHYYDKDFNNEADTPDNFQSRRPNTSFCFLDIRSPGLGDTAMYLCATSILQGLDGYEQYFGPGTRLTVT.